Reported below is one TCR beta chain. The antigen is unknown. Germline values: CDR1 LGHDT, CDR2 YNNKEL (reference sequence). The CDR3 is 14 amino acids. Trimming shortened V by 4 bases and J by 1 base, and 10 bases separated the two germline ends. The data stem from a study of T cell responses to AZD1222 COVID-19 vaccine. General study points: No repertoire was sampled before or during the peak T cell response, only after it. Spike-wide vaccine-associated CD4 TCRs dominated at 160-218 and 743-854. Seropositive at baseline were only a handful of AZD1222 recipients. With two AZD1222 doses given, Spike-specific TCR breadth and depth both rose.

Some clones are missing from TCRdb's copy, which holds only in-frame ones; the method was immunoSEQ multiplex PCR. The sample records more than 150,000 clones, 90% to 95% being singletons. The TCR comes from an adult in good health. This material consisted of peripheral blood, taken on day 0 of AZD1222 vaccination. This sequence joins TRBV3-1 (or the pseudogene TRBV3-2) and TRBJ1-1; maybe TRBD1 (6 bases). CDR3 sequence (DNA): TGTGCCAGCAGCCCAGACAGGCGGAACACTGAAGCTTTCTTT. This codes for CASSPDRRNTEAFF.